This TCR beta chain comes out of a study of blood T cell repertoires in COVID-19. Study overall: The United States, Italy and Spain were the sources of the acute and convalescent COVID-19 samples.

As processed by the authors: Counts of nucleated cells, estimated from reference gene primer amplification, were obtained. Some clones are missing from TCRdb's copy, which holds only in-frame ones; the method was immunoSEQ multiplex PCR. That table is the source of V, J and clone size, and D and trimming were worked out from the DNA. The profile shows roughly 150,000 clones, around four fifths of them singletons. Trimming shortened V by 2 bases and J by 2 bases, and 12 bases separated the two germline ends. Germline loops: CDR1 SGDLS, CDR2 YYNGEE. The CDR3 covers 15 residues. What was sequenced was peripheral blood. This rearrangement joins TRBV9 to TRBJ2-3; possibly TRBD2 for D (6 bases). The source is a man between 65 and 80 years old with acute or convalescent COVID-19. The CDR3 nucleotides read TGTGCCAGCAGCGTCGGCGCGGGGAACACAGATACGCAGTATTTT. Translated: CASSVGAGNTDTQYF.